These 6 T cell receptor beta chains were all obtained from the same sample, sequenced in a study of blood T cell repertoires in COVID-19 (TCRdb year 2020). The library was built by means of the immunoSEQ multiplex PCR assay. TCRdb limited this immuneACCESS table to in-frame rearrangements with V and J called. A share of clones is missing; checked studies link under half to unresolved V genes, and the rest is unexplained. The sample table holds around 290,000 clones, of which approximately 91% were seen once. About 1.7% of the sample belongs to the ten largest clones. Specimen: PBMCs or T cells enriched from blood (not recorded which). These receptor sequences come from a woman aged 35 to 49 who had recovered from COVID-19.

The V call is TRBV3-1 (or the pseudogene TRBV3-2), the J call TRBJ2-1, with TRBD2 matching 12 bases. The germline gives CDR1 LGHDT, CDR2 YNNKEL (reference sequence). V shed 3 bases, J shed 3 bases, and the junction held 6 bases outside the gene matches. The CDR3 loop spans 17 amino acids. The CDR3 region has the DNA TGTGCCAGCAGCCACGGAAGACTAGCGGGGGACTACAATGAGCAGTTCTTC. Amino acids: CASSHGRLAGDYNEQFF.

V and J are TRBV19 and TRBJ2-7; 9 bases fit TRBD1. V trimming: 6 bases; J trimming: 3 bases; junction bases outside the gene matches: 9. CDR1 LNHDA and CDR2 SQIVND come from the germline V gene (reference sequence). CDR3 length: 15 amino acids. CDR3 DNA sequence: TGTGCCAGTAGGGGAGGGACAGGGACTGGCTACGAGCAGTACTTC. Protein sequence: CASRGGTGTGYEQYF.

This clone appeared a few times. CDR3 DNA: TGTGCCAGCAGTTTGGCGGGGGGGTGGGATAGCGGCTACACCTTC. As protein: CASSLAGGWDSGYTF. The chain recombines TRBV6-5 with TRBJ1-2; weak D call: TRBD1 (5 bases). The germline V gene has CDR1 MNHEY and CDR2 SVGAGI. The CDR3 is 15 amino acids. Between the trimmed V and J ends, which lost 4 bases and 8 bases, there was a span of 20 bases.

The chain employs TRBV7-3 and TRBJ2-3; a possible D gene is TRBD2 (6 bases). Trimming took off 4 bases at V and 1 base at J, with 9 bases between the two ends. CDR1 is SGHTA and CDR2 is FQGTGA in the germline V gene. This CDR3 is 14 amino acids long. This chain's CDR3 is CASSSSGRTDTQYF. CDR3 nucleotides: TGTGCCAGCAGCTCAAGCGGGCGCACAGATACGCAGTATTTT.

J is TRBJ1-4 and V is TRBV7-2, with 10 bases identical to TRBD1. Germline-derived CDR1 and CDR2 are SGHTA and FQGNSA. The CDR3 totals 13 residues. J gave up 13 bases and V 5 bases, and 7 bases lay outside the gene matches. This CDR3 is CASSRGQGEGLFF. The CDR3 coding sequence is TGTGCCAGCAGCCGAGGACAGGGGGAGGGACTGTTTTTT.

The genes are TRBV18 and TRBJ1-2, with a tentative D call TRBD1 (6 bases). Germline V gives CDR1 KGHSH, CDR2 LQKENI. V lost 3 bases, J lost 0 bases, and 14 bases lay in between. The CDR3 contains 16 residues. The CDR3 coding sequence is TGTGCCAGCTCACCCATCAGGACAGAGTCTAACTATGGCTACACCTTC. Amino acid sequence: CASSPIRTESNYGYTF. The full variable domain, rest sourced from reference TRBV18 and TRBJ1-2, is NAGVMQNPRHLVRRRGQEARLRCSPMKGHSHVYWYRQLPEEGLKFMVYLQKENIIDESGMPKERFSAEFPKEGPSILRIQQVVRGDSAAYFCASSPIRTESNYGYTFGSGTRLTVV.